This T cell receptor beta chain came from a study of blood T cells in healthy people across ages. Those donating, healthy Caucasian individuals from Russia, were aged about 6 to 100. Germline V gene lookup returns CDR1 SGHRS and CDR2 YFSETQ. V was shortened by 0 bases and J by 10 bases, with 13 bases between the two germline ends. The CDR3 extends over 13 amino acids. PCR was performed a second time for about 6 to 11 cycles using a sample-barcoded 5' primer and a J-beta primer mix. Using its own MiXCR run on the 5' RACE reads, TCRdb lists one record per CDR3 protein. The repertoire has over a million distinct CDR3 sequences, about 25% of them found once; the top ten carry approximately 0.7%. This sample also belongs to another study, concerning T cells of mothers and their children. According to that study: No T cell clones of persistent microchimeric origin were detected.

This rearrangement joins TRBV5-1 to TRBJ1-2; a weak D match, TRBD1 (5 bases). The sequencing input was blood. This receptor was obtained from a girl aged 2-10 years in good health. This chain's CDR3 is CASSLGLQDSYTF. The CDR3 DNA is TGCGCCAGCAGCTTGGGATTACAGGACTCCTACACCTTC. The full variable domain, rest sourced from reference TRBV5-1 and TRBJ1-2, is KAGVTQTPRYLIKTRGQQVTLSCSPISGHRSVSWYQQTPGQGLQFLFEYFSETQRNKGNFPGRFSGRQFSNSRSEMNVSTLELGDSALYLCASSLGLQDSYTFGSGTRLTVV.